This T cell receptor beta chain was recorded in a study of blood T cell repertoires in COVID-19 (dated by TCRdb to 2018 to 2021). In terms of the full investigation: Collaborator samples came from the United States, Italy and Spain and covered acute and convalescent phases of COVID-19. The material from the prospective study consisted of cDNA or gDNA derived from T cells, B-cell-depleted T cells, or PBMCs. The dataset comprised deeply sampled blood TCRbeta repertoires from subjects exposed to, actively infected with, or recovered from COVID-19. The repertoires were released in a freely available public database meant as a resource for research on the immune response to SARS-CoV-2. Samples came from the ongoing ImmuneRACE study (first 160 participants) plus 1,254 subjects from 6 global collaborators. The sample metadata nearly always contained a de-identified subject ID, COVID-19 status, age in years and sex. HLA class I and class II types, where available, came from metadata supplied by the sample provider rather than from assay-based typing.

The germline ends are 12 bases apart after V is trimmed by 5 bases and J by 5 bases. The cysteine opens and the phenylalanine closes a CDR3 of 14 amino acids. Only the CDR3 DNA is retained, 42 bases long and in frame from the first base. Per the germline V gene (reference sequence), LGHDT is the CDR1 and YNNKEL is the CDR2. Each collaborating institution followed its own protocols to collect whole blood in K2EDTA tubes. For TCRbeta analysis, collaborators shipped samples as frozen whole blood, isolated PBMCs, or DNA extracted from either of those sample types. Comments on this clone: Its antigen target is currently unknown. Base quality data are lacking; no much larger clone is found one base away.

TCRbeta CDR3 regions were amplified from genomic DNA by means of the immunoSEQ Assay, a bias-controlled multiplex PCR. From the authors' description of their analysis: Nucleated cell counts per sample were estimated from amplification of reference gene primers within the assay. To quantify the absolute abundance of each unique TCRbeta CDR3 rearrangement, sequence reads were collapsed and filtered. For each sample, productive Simpson clonality was calculated by taking the square root of Simpson's diversity index across productive rearrangements. The source is immuneACCESS, and TCRdb retained only in-frame sequences with V and J called. Part of the clones is not carried over; for the studies checked, unresolved V genes explain less than half of this, and the remainder is unexplained. That table furnishes V, J and clone size, whereas the DNA furnished D and trimming. The sample table holds about 230,000 clones, of which 88% were seen once. Roughly 2.5% of the sample belongs to the ten largest clones.

Results and caveats for the whole study, not just this receptor: The quantity of clinical and demographic metadata differed by source and by participant and was supplied without curation.

This sequence originates from a woman aged 60 to 75 with acute or convalescent COVID-19. The V gene is TRBV3-1 (or the pseudogene TRBV3-2) and the J gene is TRBJ2-2; TRBD1 could be the D gene, as 5 bases match. Sequenced: peripheral blood. Here the CDR3 is given as CASSERGMTGELFF. The nucleotide sequence reads as follows: TGTGCCAGCAGCGAAAGGGGTATGACCGGGGAGCTGTTTTTT.